Below are 25 T cell receptor beta chains sequenced from a single sample in a study of blood T cell repertoires in COVID-19. TCRdb keeps only in-frame clones here, not all; method: immunoSEQ multiplex PCR. The table shows about 120,000 clones, with about nine tenths occurring only once. The sequenced sample consisted of peripheral blood. Receptors were obtained from a man in his 70s who had recovered from COVID-19.

The rearrangement joins TRBV6-6 to TRBJ2-1, with D hard to call. This CDR3 spans 13 amino acids. Trimming shortened V by 3 bases and J by 6 bases, and 9 bases separated the two germline ends. The germline CDR1 and CDR2 sequences are MNHNY and SVGAGI (reference sequence). For the CDR3, the DNA is TGTGCCAGCAGTTATTTACTCCTCAATGAGCAGTTCTTC. It encodes CASSYLLLNEQFF.

This chain links TRBV3-1 (or the pseudogene TRBV3-2) with TRBJ2-7, with 16 bases that match TRBD2. The CDR3 has 19 amino acids. The V segment lost 0 bases and the J segment 6 bases; nucleotides outside the gene matches: 11. Per the germline V gene, CDR1 is LGHDT and CDR2 is YNNKEL (reference sequence). CDR3 loop: CASSQDHEGLAGGPGEQYF. The CDR3, as DNA: TGTGCCAGCAGCCAAGATCATGAGGGACTAGCGGGAGGGCCGGGCGAGCAGTACTTC.

The chain recombines TRBV27 with TRBJ1-1, with unresolved D. Per germline, CDR1 MNHEY and CDR2 SMNVEV (reference sequence). V shed 3 bases and J shed 3 bases, with 14 bases lying between them. This CDR3 has 15 residues. The CDR3 loop is CASSFLEVEYTEAFF. The CDR3 nucleotides are TGTGCCAGCAGTTTTTTGGAGGTCGAGTACACTGAAGCTTTCTTT.

The V call is TRBV7-9, the J call TRBJ2-5; no clear D gene. V shed 1 base and J shed 3 bases, with 12 bases lying between them. CDR3 size: 15 residues. Germline V gene lookup returns CDR1 SEHNR and CDR2 FQNEAQ (reference sequence). The DNA for the CDR3 is TGTGCCAGCAGCTTAGTTACGAGCAGGAAAGAGACCCAGTACTTC. Its protein is CASSLVTSRKETQYF.

This chain uses TRBV30 with TRBJ1-4, with TRBD1 matching over 7 bases. With 4 bases clipped from V and 4 bases from J, the junction kept 6 bases outside the gene matches. The CDR3 is 14 amino acids. Germline V gene data show CDR1 as GTSNPN and CDR2 as SVGIG (reference sequence). CDR3 residues: CAWNGQAFNEKLFF. The CDR3, as DNA: TGTGCCTGGAACGGACAGGCGTTTAATGAAAAACTGTTTTTT.

This clone is a singleton in its sample. This chain connects TRBV5-8 to TRBJ2-5, with 7 nucleotides matching TRBD2. This CDR3 is built from 17 residues. Germline CDR1 is SGHTS and CDR2 is YDEGEE. Unmatched junction bases numbered 15, after V lost 0 bases and J lost 7 bases. CDR3 sequence (DNA): TGTGCCAGCAGCTTGGATCCCCAGCGGGAAGAAGTGGGGACCCAGTACTTC. This gives the protein CASSLDPQREEVGTQYF.

This rearrangement joins TRBV5-4 to TRBJ2-7, with a tentative D call TRBD1 (6 bases). The CDR3 is made up of 13 amino acids. From germline, CDR1 is SGHNT and CDR2 YYREEE (reference sequence). The V and J ends lost 5 bases and 6 bases respectively, with 15 bases between them. DNA of the CDR3: TGTGCCAGCAGTTACAGGGAGTCGGTCGAGCAGTACTTC. Protein: CASSYRESVEQYF.

This clone has a count of ten or more. Other DNA sequences from this sample encode an identical CDR3 as well. The genes are TRBV10-3 and TRBJ1-2; TRBD1 agrees at 9 bases. J was trimmed by 8 bases and V by 2 bases; bases with no gene match: 6. Germline CDR1 and CDR2: ENHRY and SYGVKD. There are 14 residues in the CDR3. As DNA, the CDR3 is TGTGCCATCAGTGAGGGGGGACAGGGAGGCGGCTACACCTTC. It is translated as CAISEGGQGGGYTF.

This clone was seen only once. The chain carries TRBV18 and TRBJ1-2; no firm D call. This CDR3 is 14 amino acids long. Trimming stripped 2 bases from V and 0 bases from J, with 7 bases between. Germline CDR1 and CDR2: KGHSH and LQKENI. In DNA, the CDR3 is TGTGCCAGCTCACCAGCGGGAGCTAACTATGGCTACACCTTC. Its protein product is CASSPAGANYGYTF.

The V gene is TRBV27, the J gene TRBJ2-7; 9 bases map to TRBD1. J gave up 4 bases and V 5 bases, and 12 bases lay outside the gene matches. Germline lookup yields CDR1 MNHEY and CDR2 SMNVEV (reference sequence). The CDR3 is made up of 16 amino acids. This chain's CDR3 is CASSPTSGTGRYEQYF. CDR3 nucleotides: TGTGCCAGCAGTCCCACCTCCGGGACAGGGCGGTACGAGCAGTACTTC.

The rearrangement uses TRBV7-8 and TRBJ1-2; 11 nucleotides match TRBD1. This CDR3 region has 14 residues. Germline loops: CDR1 SGHVS, CDR2 FQNEAQ. J lost 4 bases, V lost 4 bases, and 2 bases had no gene match. CDR3 region: CASSWTGGGYGYTF. CDR3 coding DNA: TGTGCCAGCAGCTGGACAGGGGGCGGCTATGGCTACACCTTC.

This chain joins TRBV5-1 and TRBJ2-1; D gene unclear. CDR1 is SGHRS and CDR2 is YFSETQ in the germline V gene. Trimming took 0 bases from V and 4 from J, leaving 8 bases between them. The CDR3 has 14 residues. CDR3 sequence: CASSLGTDYNEQFF. The CDR3 DNA reads as TGCGCCAGCAGCTTGGGCACAGATTACAATGAGCAGTTCTTC.

This chain connects TRBV10-3 to TRBJ1-2; 7 nucleotides align to TRBD1. The CDR3 is made up of 14 amino acids. V shed 5 bases, J shed 3 bases, and the junction held 6 bases outside the gene matches. CDR1 is ENHRY, CDR2 SYGVKD, per germline. The CDR3 reads CAISRQGRDYGYTF. Here the CDR3 DNA reads TGTGCCATCAGTCGACAGGGCCGGGACTATGGCTACACCTTC.

In regard to this clone: At one end, the junction sequence differs from germline, possibly due to a read error. The chain carries TRBV5-6 and TRBJ2-2; TRBD1 matches at 7 bases. CDR3 size: 13 residues. In germline, CDR1 is SGHDT, CDR2 YYEEEE. CDR3 region: CASSEPQGLASWF. As DNA, the CDR3 is TGTGCCAGCAGCGAACCACAGGGGCTGGCAAGTTGGTTT. Together with reference TRBV5-6 and TRBJ2-2, the CDR3 gives the full variable domain: DAGVTQSPTHLIKTRGQQVTLRCSPKSGHDTVSWYQQALGQGPQFIFQYYEEEERQRGNFPDRFSGHQFPNYSSELNVNALLLGDSALYLCASSEPQGLASWFGEGSRLTVL.

DNA of the CDR3: TGTGCCAGCAGTGAAAGCGGAGGTAGCACAGATACGCAGTATTTT. This encodes CASSESGGSTDTQYF. The chain uses TRBV28 and TRBJ2-3, with D perhaps TRBD2 (5 bases). Germline-derived CDR1 and CDR2 are MDHEN and SYDVKM. The CDR3 sequence is 15 residues long. The V gene lost 5 bases and the J gene lost 0 bases, with 12 bases spanning the gap.

This clone was recorded once. This chain connects TRBV6-1 to TRBJ1-3; D might be TRBD1 (6 bases). The germline V and J ends were trimmed by 3 bases and 8 bases, with 11 bases remaining between them. CDR3 size: 13 residues. CDR1 and CDR2 (germline): MNHNS, SASEGT. CDR3 coding DNA: TGTGCCAGCAGTGACGGGACAATAGACACCATATATTTT. This translates into CASSDGTIDTIYF.

The chain links TRBV10-3 to TRBJ2-7; perhaps TRBD2 as D (5 bases). Trimming pared 3 bases from V and 2 bases from J, leaving 14 bases between. The length of the CDR3 is 15 residues. Germline CDR1 and CDR2: ENHRY and SYGVKD. The CDR3 protein is CAISDMDGVTYEQYF. The CDR3 DNA reads TGTGCCATCAGTGACATGGACGGGGTCACCTACGAGCAGTACTTC.

The chain recombines TRBV5-1 with TRBJ1-1; D is unresolved. The ends were cut back, 1 base at V and 1 base at J, with 11 bases in the middle. CDR1 and CDR2 (germline): SGHRS, YFSETQ. There are 15 residues in the CDR3. The CDR3 is CASSLTGSSNTEAFF. CDR3 DNA: TGCGCCAGCAGCTTGACGGGTAGCTCGAACACTGAAGCTTTCTTT.

The V call is TRBV19, the J call TRBJ1-6; TRBD1 matches 7 bases. The CDR3 spans 14 residues. Germline assignment: CDR1 LNHDA and CDR2 SQIVND (reference sequence). Germline trimming cut 6 bases from V and 6 bases from J; bases unmatched to any gene: 5. DNA of the CDR3: TGTGCCAGTAGAAGGGACAGCCTTAATTCACCCCTCCACTTT. Its translation is CASRRDSLNSPLHF.

V is TRBV7-3 and J is TRBJ2-3; unclear D gene. Between the trimmed V and J ends, which lost 3 bases and 3 bases, there was a span of 7 bases. The CDR3 is 13 residues long. The germline CDR1 and CDR2 sequences are SGHTA and FQGTGA. The CDR3 here is CASSFSRTDTQYF. CDR3 in DNA: TGTGCCAGCAGCTTCTCTAGGACAGATACGCAGTATTTT.

The chain is built from TRBV24-1 and TRBJ2-1, with 9 bases lining up with TRBD1. The V segment lost 5 bases and the J segment 1 base; nucleotides outside the gene matches: 8. Germline loops: CDR1 KGHDR, CDR2 SFDVKD. The CDR3 is 17 residues long. The CDR3 reads CATSGGGTGRSYNEQFF. Written as DNA, the CDR3 is TGTGCCACCAGTGGGGGGGGGACAGGGCGGTCCTACAATGAGCAGTTCTTC.

This clone has at least ten counts. This chain links TRBV20-1 with TRBJ1-1; D is unclear. V was trimmed by 7 bases and J by 8 bases, leaving 14 bases between them. CDR3 length: 11 amino acids. Germline CDR1 and CDR2: DFQATT and SNEGSKA (reference sequence). Here the CDR3 reads CSGSDPEEAFF. DNA of the CDR3: TGCAGTGGCTCTGATCCCGAGGAAGCTTTCTTT.

The chain links TRBV5-6 to TRBJ2-1, with 8 nucleotides matching TRBD1. With 4 bases clipped from V and 12 bases from J, the junction kept 3 bases outside the gene matches. Germline V gives CDR1 SGHDT, CDR2 YYEEEE. The CDR3 spans 11 residues. CDR3: CASSTGQVQFF. CDR3 DNA sequence: TGTGCCAGCAGCACGGGACAGGTGCAGTTCTTC.

The gene calls are TRBV27 and TRBJ2-1; 7 bases are shared with TRBD2. Trimming took 5 bases from V and 6 from J; bases not matched to a gene: 4. Germline-derived CDR1 and CDR2 are MNHEY and SMNVEV (reference sequence). The CDR3 length is 13 residues. In nucleotides, the CDR3 is TGTGCCAGCAGTGCCTGGACTAGCAATGAGCAGTTCTTC. This gives the protein CASSAWTSNEQFF.

The chain is built from TRBV29-1 and TRBJ2-3, with TRBD2 as a possible D gene (6 bases). CDR3 length: 12 amino acids. The V and J ends lost 3 bases and 3 bases respectively, with 7 bases between them. Germline V gene lookup returns CDR1 SQVTM and CDR2 ANQGSEA. CDR3 region: CSVDGGTDTQYF. The CDR3 DNA sequence: TGCAGCGTTGATGGGGGGACAGATACGCAGTATTTT.